The present T cell receptor (beta chain) was sequenced within a study of blood T cell repertoires in COVID-19. J gave up 8 bases and V 10 bases, and 13 bases lay outside the gene matches. The CDR3 contains 16 residues. Germline values: CDR1 SGHNT, CDR2 YYREEE (reference sequence). The table came from immunoSEQ multiplex PCR; TCRdb's copy has only in-frame clones and leaves some out. This table has a few hundred thousand clones, 70% to 90% appearing once. The material sequenced was PBMCs or T cells enriched from blood (not recorded which). The receptor was derived from a woman in her twenties or thirties who had recovered from COVID-19. This chain links TRBV5-4 with TRBJ2-3, with 16 bases that match TRBD2. In DNA form, the CDR3 reads TGTGCCGGCCAAGAGGGACTAGCGGGGGGGTTGGGTACGCAGTATTTT. Encoded protein: CAGQEGLAGGLGTQYF.